These T cell receptor beta chains were read from a single sample in a study of regulatory T cells in long-lasting Graves disease. A single record per CDR3 protein comes from TCRdb applying MiXCR to the multiplex PCR reads. The data contain hundreds of thousands of distinct CDR3 sequences, 16% of them singletons. These sequences were also reported in another study, on T cells in Graves' hyperthyroidism and ophthalmopathy.

Sequenced here: peripheral blood mononuclear cells (PBMCs), sampled at new diagnosis, from a patient treated with antithyroid drugs. All receptors derive from a woman under 40 with Graves disease. Both conserved end residues are part of each CDR3.

cdr3_aa: CSARLAGVGSYNEQFF
v_call: TRBV20-1

cdr3_aa: CASSLKTGVSPLHF
v_call: TRBV13

cdr3_aa: CASGRGTGRTDTQYF
v_call: TRBV6-1

cdr3_aa: CATSDLGTSYGYTF
v_call: TRBV24-1

cdr3_aa: CASSDRIADTQYF
v_call: TRBV2

cdr3_aa: CASSIPGGHEQFF
v_call: TRBV5-1

cdr3_aa: CASSQENRGPYEQYF
v_call: TRBV4-2

cdr3_aa: CASSSPGVPWKQYF
v_call: TRBV12-3/TRBV12-4

cdr3_aa: CSALSSGRGSYNEQFF
v_call: TRBV20-1

cdr3_aa: CASSHSGGDYGYTF
v_call: TRBV5-5

cdr3_aa: CASSYSTVVGNQPQHF
v_call: TRBV6-6

cdr3_aa: CASSLGGYRDPYNEQFF
v_call: TRBV11-2

cdr3_aa: CASSSRGGLYNEQFF
v_call: TRBV28

cdr3_aa: CASSTGLAGDNEQYF
v_call: TRBV5-1

cdr3_aa: CASSGSSYNSPLHF
v_call: TRBV28

cdr3_aa: CAWSLFNQPQHF
v_call: TRBV30

cdr3_aa: CASSSLGGSDMDTEAFF
v_call: TRBV7-9

cdr3_aa: CASSYYGQGAGGYTF
v_call: TRBV6-5

cdr3_aa: CASSLVFVSGGEQFF
v_call: TRBV7-8

cdr3_aa: CASSFAYGITSTDTQYF
v_call: TRBV11-2

cdr3_aa: CASSVTPPGEQFF
v_call: TRBV5-1

cdr3_aa: CASVREGLADTGELFF
v_call: TRBV10-2

cdr3_aa: CASSPRNNNEQFF
v_call: TRBV27

cdr3_aa: CAWSVPSGETQYF
v_call: TRBV30

cdr3_aa: CASSPFMNTGELFF
v_call: TRBV5-1

cdr3_aa: CASSPGLVAGMSYEQYF
v_call: TRBV6-1

cdr3_aa: CATSLWRMNTEAFF
v_call: TRBV15

cdr3_aa: CASSLGGSEAYEQYF
v_call: TRBV7-3

cdr3_aa: CASSIGHPDGQFF
v_call: TRBV19

cdr3_aa: CASSLAGKEMQLEAFF
v_call: TRBV7-9

cdr3_aa: CSVPGTQYNEQFF
v_call: TRBV29-1

cdr3_aa: CASSTDRGRGTDTQYF
v_call: TRBV11-2

cdr3_aa: CASSPTSGGRQNIQYF
v_call: TRBV28

cdr3_aa: CASALKDPNYGYTF
v_call: TRBV30

cdr3_aa: CASSVAVVTGKQYF
v_call: TRBV2

cdr3_aa: CASSLSSADTEAFF
v_call: TRBV7-6

cdr3_aa: CASSLAQGTDGETQYF
v_call: TRBV5-1

cdr3_aa: CASSYTSPGPETYSNQPQHF
v_call: TRBV6-5

cdr3_aa: CASIPDLSNQPQHF
v_call: TRBV28

cdr3_aa: CASARLRGLSGNYGYTF
v_call: TRBV27

cdr3_aa: CASSLVRGADTQYF
v_call: TRBV13